The rows below give T cell receptor beta chains drawn from one sample of a study of graft-versus-host responses after intestinal transplantation. Which antigens these TCRs recognize remains unknown. Generated by immunoSEQ multiplex PCR, the TCRdb table keeps only in-frame clones and is missing some. Among around 97,000 clones listed, 91% were seen once. The sequencing here drew on unstimulated CD4+ T cells sorted from spleen or lymph node cells, taken before transplant. These receptors all stem from a human donor who was the organ donor for an intestinal transplant. CDR3s include the opening cysteine and the closing phenylalanine or tryptophan. D genes are given only for firm matches. Rows may omit the clone size; those that give it use once, few, many or a size class.

NA,NA,TRBV2,TRBJ2-3,TGTGCCAGCAGTTTCGACGCCGGGGGGCTAAGAAGCACAGATACGCAGTATTTT,CASSFDAGGLRSTDTQYF
NA,TRBD1,TRBV19,TRBJ2-7,TGTGCCAGTAGCTCCCAGGGGGCTCCCCCCGAGCAGTACTTC,CASSSQGAPPEQYF
NA,NA,TRBV9,TRBJ2-7,TGTGCCAGCAGCGTCGGGGTGAGCTCCTACGAGCAGTACTTC,CASSVGVSSYEQYF
NA,NA,TRBV6-5,TRBJ1-5,TGTGCCAGCAGTTTCGGGACACGGATTAATCAGCCCCAGCATTTT,CASSFGTRINQPQHF
NA,NA,TRBV6-6,TRBJ2-3,TGTGCCAGCAGTTTGTTACGGGGGAGCACAGATACGCAGTATTTT,CASSLLRGSTDTQYF
NA,NA,TRBV5-1,TRBJ2-7,TGCGCCAGCGCCCCGGGACTCCTGTCGGTCTACGAGCAGTACTTC,CASAPGLLSVYEQYF
NA,NA,TRBV19,TRBJ1-5,TGTGCCAGTAGTATATTTTTCCGTGGTTCGGGACTGAATAGCAATCAGCCCCAGCATTTT,CASSIFFRGSGLNSNQPQHF
NA,TRBD1,TRBV5-8,TRBJ2-7,TGTGCCAGCAGTTACAAGACAGGGGGCTTGCAGTACTTC,CASSYKTGGLQYF
NA,NA,TRBV9,TRBJ1-1,TGTGCCAGCAGCCCAGTGGGGAGGATGACTGAAGCTTTCTTT,CASSPVGRMTEAFF
NA,TRBD1,TRBV11-2,TRBJ2-7,TGTGCCAGCAGCTTATGCCTCGGGACAGGCTACGAGCAGTACTTC,CASSLCLGTGYEQYF
NA,NA,TRBV6-4,TRBJ2-3,TGTGCCAGCAGTGCCGGGACAACCCGCACAGATACGCAGTATTTT,CASSAGTTRTDTQYF
NA,TRBD1,TRBV7-9,TRBJ1-2,TGTGCCGGCAGAGACAGGGGGAACCTCTATGGCTACACCTTC,CAGRDRGNLYGYTF
NA,TRBD2,TRBV4-2,TRBJ2-1,TGTGCCAGCAGACAAGGAGCTAGCGGGTTCGGGGGGGGGTACAATGAGCAGTTCTTC,CASRQGASGFGGGYNEQFF
NA,NA,TRBV18,TRBJ1-3,TGTGCCAGCTCATTATCCTCTGGAAACACCATATATTTT,CASSLSSGNTIYF
NA,TRBD1,TRBV4-3,TRBJ2-7,TGCGCCAGCAGCTCGCGGACAGGGTTCTACGAGCAGTACTTC,CASSSRTGFYEQYF
NA,TRBD1,TRBV29-1,TRBJ2-3,TGCAGCGTCGATAAGGGGGCCCTGGATACTCAGTATTTT,CSVDKGALDTQYF
NA,NA,TRBV27,TRBJ2-4,TGTGCCAGCAGTTCGGAGATCCTAGCCAAAAACATTCAGTACTTC,CASSSEILAKNIQYF
NA,NA,TRBV21-1,TRBJ2-1,TGTGCCAGCCTCAGACAGTATCATTGGGGTAATGAGCAGTTCTTC,CASLRQYHWGNEQFF
NA,NA,TRBV29-1,TRBJ2-7,TGCAGCGTTGGAGTTTCCTACGAGCAGTACTTC,CSVGVSYEQYF
NA,NA,TRBV6-1,TRBJ1-1,TGTGCCAGCAGTGTGCAGGGGTTGAACACTGAAGCTTTCTTT,CASSVQGLNTEAFF
once,TRBD1,TRBV6-6,TRBJ2-1,TGTGCCAGCAGCCGACAGGGGCGTTTGAGCAATGAGCAGTTCTTC,CASSRQGRLSNEQFF
NA,TRBD1,TRBV9,TRBJ2-7,TGTGCCAGCAGCAAAGGACAGGGGGACTACGAGCAGTACTTC,CASSKGQGDYEQYF
NA,TRBD1,TRBV5-4,TRBJ1-4,TGTGCCAGCAGCTTAAGACAGGGGGAAAAACTGTTTTTT,CASSLRQGEKLFF
NA,NA,TRBV7-9,TRBJ1-4,TGTGCCAGCAGGCAGGGGAATGTGGAGGAAAAACTGTTTTTT,CASRQGNVEEKLFF
NA,TRBD2,TRBV4-3,TRBJ2-7,TGCGCCAGCAGCCGAAGACTAGCGGCCCCCGAGCAGTACTTC,CASSRRLAAPEQYF
NA,TRBD1,TRBV4-2,TRBJ1-1,TGTGCCAGCAGCCAACGACAGGGAGGCACTGAAGCTTTCTTT,CASSQRQGGTEAFF
NA,TRBD2,TRBV5-1,TRBJ2-5,TGCGCCAGCAGCCTGGGACTAGCGGGGGGGAACTACCAAGAGACCCAGTACTTC,CASSLGLAGGNYQETQYF
NA,NA,TRBV4-2,TRBJ2-7,TGTGCCAGCAGCCAGGGGGAGGGGGCCTACGAGCAGTACTTC,CASSQGEGAYEQYF
NA,NA,TRBV4-3,TRBJ2-2,TGCGCCAGCAGCAACAGGCTCGCCGGGGAGCTGTTTTTT,CASSNRLAGELFF
NA,TRBD1,TRBV4-3,TRBJ1-2,TGCGCCAGCAGCCAAGACCAGGGGGTCAACTATGGCTACACCTTC,CASSQDQGVNYGYTF
NA,NA,TRBV7-9,TRBJ1-1,TGTGCCAGCAGCTTAGCTGCAGGGTACACTGAAGCTTTCTTT,CASSLAAGYTEAFF
once,NA,TRBV4-1,TRBJ2-3,TGCGCCAGCCGAAGCGCAGATACGCAGTATTTT,CASRSADTQYF
NA,TRBD2,TRBV4-1,TRBJ2-1,TGCGCCAGCAGCCAAGAACCTAGCGGGGGTGTCTCCTACAATGAGCAGTTCTTC,CASSQEPSGGVSYNEQFF
NA,TRBD1,TRBV19,TRBJ2-1,TGTGCCAGTAGTGTTCCCGGGACAGGTGGGTACAATGAGCAGTTCTTC,CASSVPGTGGYNEQFF
NA,NA,TRBV6-1,TRBJ2-4,TGTGCCAGCAGGGACGGAGGTTTAGCCAAAAACATTCAGTACTTC,CASRDGGLAKNIQYF
NA,NA,TRBV28,TRBJ2-1,TGTGCCAGCAGGTACTTACCGGGACAACGAATTAGCTCCTACAATGAGCAGTTCTTC,CASRYLPGQRISSYNEQFF
once,TRBD1,TRBV6-6,TRBJ1-2,TGTGCCAGCAGTTATCAGGGGGATGGCTACACCTTC,CASSYQGDGYTF
NA,NA,TRBV10-3,TRBJ2-7,TGTGCCATCGGACCGGGGACCCCAGGGGAGTACTTC,CAIGPGTPGEYF
NA,NA,TRBV11-2,TRBJ1-1,TGTGCCAGCAGCTTAGTGTGGGGCAGGGAGGGCGAAGCTTTCTTT,CASSLVWGREGEAFF
NA,NA,TRBV4-3,TRBJ2-3,TGCGCCAGCAGCCAATTAGTACCAAGGTGGGAGGCCCCGGATACGCAGTATTTT,CASSQLVPRWEAPDTQYF
few,NA,TRBV9,TRBJ2-2,TGTGCCAGCAGCGGCAGGGTGACCGGGGAGCTGTTTTTT,CASSGRVTGELFF
NA,TRBD2,TRBV5-6,TRBJ2-5,TGTGCCAGCAGCTTGGAGGGTAGCGGGGGGGCCGGCGAGACCCAGTACTTC,CASSLEGSGGAGETQYF
NA,TRBD1,TRBV7-9,TRBJ1-3,TGTGCCAGCAGCTTGTCAGGGGGACGAAACACCATATATTTT,CASSLSGGRNTIYF
NA,NA,TRBV10-3,TRBJ1-6,TGTGCCATCAGTGACCCTCCTAGGTCACCCCTCCACTTT,CAISDPPRSPLHF
NA,NA,TRBV7-2,TRBJ2-5,TGTGCCAGCAGCTTGAAGGCAGGTGGGTTTGTAAAGCAGTACTTC,CASSLKAGGFVKQYF
few,NA,TRBV10-3,TRBJ1-2,TGTGCCATCAGTGCGGGGGGCGGTGGCTACACCTTC,CAISAGGGGYTF